Presented here are 18 T cell receptor beta chains from one specimen sequenced in a study of T cells in Graves' hyperthyroidism and ophthalmopathy. RNA transcripts provided the source from which TCR beta CDR3 regions were amplified. The HTBI primer set was used in a first-round RT-PCR of the TCR CDR3. TCRdb ran MiXCR on the multiplex PCR reads and lists one entry per CDR3 protein. Found here are hundreds of thousands of distinct CDR3 sequences, approximately 19% of them singletons; the top ten hold approximately 15%. Sequencing input: blood. The origin of the receptors is a woman aged 45-65 years with Graves' hyperthyroidism that later progressed to Graves' ophthalmopathy.

This clonotype was recorded many times. The rearrangement joins TRBV2 to TRBJ2-7; unclear D gene. V was trimmed by 4 bases and J by 6 bases, leaving 7 bases between them. Germline CDR1 and CDR2: SNHLY and FYNNEI. This CDR3 spans 11 amino acids. The CDR3 protein is CASSAGSEQYF. CDR3 sequence (DNA): TGTGCCAGCAGTGCAGGTTCCGAGCAGTACTTC.

This clonotype was recorded only once. The J gene is TRBJ2-1, the V gene TRBV20-1; 10 positions agree with TRBD2. After removal of 1 base from V and 7 bases from J, the junction contained 10 bases not matched to a gene. The CDR3 sequence is 16 residues long. Per the germline V gene, CDR1 is DFQATT and CDR2 is SNEGSKA (reference sequence). CDR3 region: CSARALRLAGRNEQFF. The CDR3 DNA reads as TGCAGTGCTAGAGCCCTCCGACTAGCGGGCCGGAATGAGCAGTTCTTC.

This clonotype showed up just a few times. The J gene is TRBJ2-2, the V gene TRBV7-2; 7 positions match TRBD1. The germline CDR1 and CDR2 sequences are SGHTA and FQGNSA. Germline trimming cut 9 bases from V and 2 bases from J; bases unmatched to any gene: 6. CDR3 length: 14 amino acids. CDR3 residues: CASIDRVNTGELFF. The CDR3 coding sequence is TGTGCCAGTATTGACAGGGTTAACACCGGGGAGCTGTTTTTT.

V gene TRBV11-2 combines with J gene TRBJ1-1, with TRBD1 matching over 9 bases. CDR3 length: 16 residues. Germline V gives CDR1 SGHAT, CDR2 FQNNGV. J lost 5 bases, V lost 0 bases, and 7 bases had no gene match. The CDR3 loop reads CASSLDGTGRGTEAFF. The CDR3 DNA is TGTGCCAGCAGCTTAGATGGGACAGGGAGAGGAACTGAAGCTTTCTTT.

The gene calls are TRBV6-2 or TRBV6-3 and TRBJ2-7; weak D call: TRBD1 (6 bases). The CDR3 is made up of 14 amino acids. The germline V gene has CDR1 MNHEY and CDR2 SVGEGT. V was pared by 7 bases and J by 1 base, with 14 bases between. CDR3 sequence reads: CASTPSRGSYEQYF. In DNA, the CDR3 is TGTGCCAGCACCCCCAGCAGGGGATCCTACGAGCAGTACTTC.

Only one count was recorded for this clonotype. V gene TRBV5-1 combines with J gene TRBJ1-4, with TRBD1 identical over 9 bases. CDR1 and CDR2 (germline): SGHRS, YFSETQ. Trimming cost V 0 bases and J 8 bases; bases outside gene matches: 5. The CDR3 runs 15 residues. The chain's CDR3 is CASSLVGTGREKLFF. CDR3 DNA sequence: TGCGCCAGCAGCTTGGTCGGGACAGGGCGAGAAAAACTGTTTTTT.

CDR3 DNA: TGTGCCACCAGCAGAGGAGGGGAAAGAAACACCATATATTTT. It codes for CATSRGGERNTIYF. The chain carries TRBV15 and TRBJ1-3; perhaps TRBD1 as D (5 bases). Germline V gives CDR1 LNHNV, CDR2 YYDKDF (reference sequence). V was trimmed by 1 base and J by 5 bases, leaving 9 bases between them. This CDR3 contains 14 residues.

The chain couples TRBV7-9 to TRBJ2-1, with 14 bases lining up with TRBD2. This CDR3 comprises 20 residues. Germline V gene data show CDR1 as SEHNR and CDR2 as FQNEAQ (reference sequence). V lost 3 bases to trimming and J lost 0 bases; unmatched junction nucleotides: 10. The CDR3 DNA reads TGTGCCAGCAGCTTCGCTGTGCGACTAGCGGGGGGGAGCTCCTACAATGAGCAGTTCTTC. Encoded protein: CASSFAVRLAGGSSYNEQFF. The full variable domain, completed using reference TRBV7-9 and TRBJ2-1, is DTGVSQNPRHKITKRGQNVTFRCDPISEHNRLYWYRQTLGQGPEFLTYFQNEAQLEKSRLLSDRFSAERPKGSFSTLEIQRTEQGDSAMYLCASSFAVRLAGGSSYNEQFFGPGTRLTVL.

This clonotype showed up just a few times. The V gene is TRBV6-1, the J gene TRBJ1-1, with D unresolved. Trimming pared 8 bases from V and 3 bases from J, leaving 22 bases between. The CDR3 has 16 residues. Germline CDR1 is MNHNS and CDR2 is SASEGT. CDR3 bases: TGTGCCAGCTTCGATTCCCGAGGGATATGGGACACTGAAGCTTTCTTT. Protein: CASFDSRGIWDTEAFF.

This clonotype was seen a few times. This chain links TRBV7-9 with TRBJ2-3, with 7 bases aligning to TRBD2. J was trimmed by 0 bases and V by 6 bases; bases with no gene match: 12. CDR1 is SEHNR and CDR2 is FQNEAQ in the germline V gene (reference sequence). The CDR3 extends over 17 amino acids. The CDR3 region has the DNA TGTGCCAGCAGAAGCGGGATAAAACGTGCTAGCACAGATACGCAGTATTTT. It is translated as CASRSGIKRASTDTQYF. The whole variable domain, remainder taken from reference TRBV7-9 and TRBJ2-3, is DTGVSQNPRHKITKRGQNVTFRCDPISEHNRLYWYRQTLGQGPEFLTYFQNEAQLEKSRLLSDRFSAERPKGSFSTLEIQRTEQGDSAMYLCASRSGIKRASTDTQYFGPGTRLTVL.

This clonotype was found a few times. V gene TRBV7-9 combines with J gene TRBJ1-2, with 9 positions matching TRBD1. Germline assignment: CDR1 SEHNR and CDR2 FQNEAQ (reference sequence). J lost 6 bases, V lost 2 bases, and 4 bases had no gene match. The CDR3 is 14 residues long. DNA of the CDR3: TGTGCCAGCAGCTTAAGAACAGGGGGCAATGGCTACACCTTC. This translates into CASSLRTGGNGYTF. The full variable domain, completed using reference TRBV7-9 and TRBJ1-2, is DTGVSQNPRHKITKRGQNVTFRCDPISEHNRLYWYRQTLGQGPEFLTYFQNEAQLEKSRLLSDRFSAERPKGSFSTLEIQRTEQGDSAMYLCASSLRTGGNGYTFGSGTRLTVV.

The chain combines TRBV20-1 with TRBJ1-5; no clear D. Germline V gives CDR1 DFQATT, CDR2 SNEGSKA (reference sequence). The V and J ends lost 0 bases and 0 bases respectively, with 12 bases between them. The CDR3 consists of 16 residues. CDR3 nucleotide sequence: TGCAGTGCTAGAGATGAGGGTTGGGATAGCAATCAGCCCCAGCATTTT. Its translation is CSARDEGWDSNQPQHF.

The chain links TRBV7-2 to TRBJ2-3; 8 nucleotides line up with TRBD1. This CDR3 has 16 residues. The germline gives CDR1 SGHTA, CDR2 FQGNSA. J lost 2 bases, V lost 4 bases, and 8 bases had no gene match. The CDR3 is CASSSLTGANTDTQYF. The CDR3 coding sequence is TGTGCCAGCAGCTCACTGACAGGGGCCAACACAGATACGCAGTATTTT.

This clonotype was picked up a small number of times. The V and J genes are TRBV20-1 and TRBJ1-4; D may be TRBD1 (5 bases). Trimming left V 0 bases short and J 11 bases short, with 13 bases between. The CDR3 loop spans 13 amino acids. Germline CDR1 and CDR2: DFQATT and SNEGSKA (reference sequence). The CDR3 reads CSARDRVEGKLFF. In DNA, the CDR3 is TGCAGTGCTAGAGATCGGGTGGAGGGGAAACTGTTTTTT.

This clonotype was detected a few times. J is TRBJ1-2 and V is TRBV6-1; D not certain. Trimming removed 5 bases from V and 5 bases from J, with 12 bases in between. The germline V gene encodes CDR1 MNHNS and CDR2 SASEGT. The CDR3 is 13 amino acids. The chain's CDR3 is CASSPRDIYGYTF. The CDR3 DNA follows: TGTGCCAGCAGTCCCCGGGATATTTATGGCTACACCTTC.

The rearrangement joins TRBV6-2 or TRBV6-3 to TRBJ1-4, with a tentative D call TRBD1 (5 bases). Per germline, CDR1 MNHEY and CDR2 SVGEGT. V lost 6 bases and J lost 4, with 21 bases in between. The length of the CDR3 is 17 residues. CDR3 amino acids: CASSPGTLAMGNEKLFF. CDR3 DNA: TGTGCCAGCAGCCCCGGGACCTTGGCTATGGGTAATGAAAAACTGTTTTTT.

The rearrangement links TRBV6-2 or TRBV6-3 to TRBJ1-4; D gene unclear. V dropped 7 bases and J dropped 5 bases, with 17 bases sitting between them. Per germline, CDR1 MNHEY and CDR2 SVGEGT. The CDR3 is 15 residues long. In nucleotides, the CDR3 is TGTGCCAGCACCCCCCTGGACGGAGAAAATGAAAAACTGTTTTTT. This sequence encodes CASTPLDGENEKLFF.

This clonotype was seen only a few times. The rearrangement links TRBV5-1 to TRBJ2-5; TRBD1 matches at 9 bases. The CDR3 sequence is 15 residues long. Trimming at V came to 4 bases and at J to 0 bases, leaving 4 bases not matched to a gene. The germline V gene has CDR1 SGHRS and CDR2 YFSETQ. CDR3 coding DNA: TGCGCCAGCAGCATTGGGACAGGGTACCAAGAGACCCAGTACTTC. It translates to CASSIGTGYQETQYF.